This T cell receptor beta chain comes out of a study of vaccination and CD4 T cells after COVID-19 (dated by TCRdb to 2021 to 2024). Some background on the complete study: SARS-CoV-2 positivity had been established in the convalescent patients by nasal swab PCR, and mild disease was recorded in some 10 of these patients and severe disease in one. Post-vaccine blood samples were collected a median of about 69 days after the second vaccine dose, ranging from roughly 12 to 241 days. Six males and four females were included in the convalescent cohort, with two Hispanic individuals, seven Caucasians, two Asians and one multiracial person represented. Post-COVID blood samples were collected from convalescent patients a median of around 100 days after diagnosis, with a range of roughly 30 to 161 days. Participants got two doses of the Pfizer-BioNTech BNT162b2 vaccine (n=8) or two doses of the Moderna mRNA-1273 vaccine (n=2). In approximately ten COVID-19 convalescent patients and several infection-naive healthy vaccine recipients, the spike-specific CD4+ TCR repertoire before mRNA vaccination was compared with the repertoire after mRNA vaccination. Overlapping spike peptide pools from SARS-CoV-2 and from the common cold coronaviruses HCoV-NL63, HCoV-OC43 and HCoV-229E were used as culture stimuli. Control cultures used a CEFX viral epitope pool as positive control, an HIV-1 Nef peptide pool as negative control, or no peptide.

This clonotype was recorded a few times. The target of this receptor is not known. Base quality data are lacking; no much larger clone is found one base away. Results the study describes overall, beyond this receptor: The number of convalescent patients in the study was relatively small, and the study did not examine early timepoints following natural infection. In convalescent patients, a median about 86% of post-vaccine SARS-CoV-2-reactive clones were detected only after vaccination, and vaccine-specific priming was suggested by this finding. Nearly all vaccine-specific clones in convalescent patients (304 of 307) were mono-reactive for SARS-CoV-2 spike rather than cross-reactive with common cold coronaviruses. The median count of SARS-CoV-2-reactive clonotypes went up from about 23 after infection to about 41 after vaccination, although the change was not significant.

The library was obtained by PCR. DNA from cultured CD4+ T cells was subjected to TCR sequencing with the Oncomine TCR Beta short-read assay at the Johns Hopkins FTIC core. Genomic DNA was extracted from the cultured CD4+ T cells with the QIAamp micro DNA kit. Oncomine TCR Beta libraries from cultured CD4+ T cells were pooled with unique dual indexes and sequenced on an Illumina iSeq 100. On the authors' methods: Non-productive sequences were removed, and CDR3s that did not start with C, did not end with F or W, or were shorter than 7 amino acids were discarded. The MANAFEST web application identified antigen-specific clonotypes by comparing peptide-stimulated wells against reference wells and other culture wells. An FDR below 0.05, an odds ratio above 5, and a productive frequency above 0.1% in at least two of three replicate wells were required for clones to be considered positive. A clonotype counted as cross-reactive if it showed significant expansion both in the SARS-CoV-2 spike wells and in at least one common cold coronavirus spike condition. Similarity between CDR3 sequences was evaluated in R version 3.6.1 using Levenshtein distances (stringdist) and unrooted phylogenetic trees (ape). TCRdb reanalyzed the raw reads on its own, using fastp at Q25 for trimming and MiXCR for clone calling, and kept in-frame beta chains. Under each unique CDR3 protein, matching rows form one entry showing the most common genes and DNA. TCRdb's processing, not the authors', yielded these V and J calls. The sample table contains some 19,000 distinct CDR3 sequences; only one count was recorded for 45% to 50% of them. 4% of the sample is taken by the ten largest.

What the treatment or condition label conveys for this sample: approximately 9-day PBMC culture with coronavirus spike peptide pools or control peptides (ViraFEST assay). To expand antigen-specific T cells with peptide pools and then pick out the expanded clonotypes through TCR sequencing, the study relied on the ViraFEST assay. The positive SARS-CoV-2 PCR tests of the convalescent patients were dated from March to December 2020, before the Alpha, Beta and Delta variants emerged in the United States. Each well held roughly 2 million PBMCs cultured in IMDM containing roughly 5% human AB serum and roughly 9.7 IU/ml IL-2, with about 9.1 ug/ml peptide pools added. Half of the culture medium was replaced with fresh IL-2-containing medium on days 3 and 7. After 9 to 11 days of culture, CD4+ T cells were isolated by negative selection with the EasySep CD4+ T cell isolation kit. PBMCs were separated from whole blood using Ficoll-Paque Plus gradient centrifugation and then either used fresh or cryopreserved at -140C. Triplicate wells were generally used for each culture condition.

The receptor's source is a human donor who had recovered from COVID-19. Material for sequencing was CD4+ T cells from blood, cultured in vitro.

The CDR3 protein: CATSRDTGQNEKLFF. The DNA sequence is given as TGTGCCACCAGCAGAGATACGGGACAGAATGAAAAACTGTTTTTT. The chain couples TRBV15 to TRBJ1-4, with 7 bases aligning to TRBD1. Reading from cysteine to phenylalanine, the CDR3 counts 15 amino acids. Only the CDR3 region is kept as DNA, spanning 45 bases read in frame from base 1. Trimming leaves V shorter by 0 bases and J shorter by 5 bases, with the junction holding 3 bases beyond the gene matches. According to the germline V gene (reference sequence), CDR1 reads LNHNV and CDR2 reads YYDKDF.